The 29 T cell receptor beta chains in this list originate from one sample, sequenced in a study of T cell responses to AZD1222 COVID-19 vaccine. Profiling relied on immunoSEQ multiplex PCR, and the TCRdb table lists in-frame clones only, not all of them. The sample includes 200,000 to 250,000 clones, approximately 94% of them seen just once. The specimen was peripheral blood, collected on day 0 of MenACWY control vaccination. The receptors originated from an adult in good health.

The CDR3: CASSHGGQPQHF. CDR3 in DNA: TGTGCCAGCAGCCATGGAGGTCAGCCCCAGCATTTT. This rearrangement joins TRBV6-2 or TRBV6-3 to TRBJ1-5; D gene unclear. The CDR3 has 12 amino acids. V was shortened by 6 bases and J by 6 bases, with 9 bases between the two germline ends. Germline CDR1 reads MNHEY; CDR2 reads SVGEGT.

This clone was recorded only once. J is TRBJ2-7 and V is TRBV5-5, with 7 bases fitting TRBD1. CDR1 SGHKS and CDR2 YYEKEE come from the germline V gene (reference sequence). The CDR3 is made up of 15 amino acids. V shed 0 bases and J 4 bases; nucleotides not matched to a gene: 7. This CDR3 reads CASSLGVGTEYEQYF. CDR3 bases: TGTGCCAGCAGCTTGGGGGTAGGGACAGAATACGAGCAGTACTTC.

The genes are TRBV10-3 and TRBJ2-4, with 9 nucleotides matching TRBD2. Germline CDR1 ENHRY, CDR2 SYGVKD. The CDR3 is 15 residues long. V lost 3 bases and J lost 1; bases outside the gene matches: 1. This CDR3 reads CAISDSGGAKNIQYF. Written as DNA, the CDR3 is TGTGCCATCAGTGATAGCGGGGGTGCCAAAAACATTCAGTACTTC.

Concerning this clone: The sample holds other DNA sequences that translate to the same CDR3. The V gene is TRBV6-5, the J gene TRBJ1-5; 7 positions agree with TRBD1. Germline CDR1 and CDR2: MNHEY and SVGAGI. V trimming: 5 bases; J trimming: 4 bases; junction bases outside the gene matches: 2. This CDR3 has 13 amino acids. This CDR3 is CASSLQGNQPQHF. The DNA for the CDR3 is TGTGCCAGCAGTCTACAGGGGAATCAGCCCCAGCATTTT.

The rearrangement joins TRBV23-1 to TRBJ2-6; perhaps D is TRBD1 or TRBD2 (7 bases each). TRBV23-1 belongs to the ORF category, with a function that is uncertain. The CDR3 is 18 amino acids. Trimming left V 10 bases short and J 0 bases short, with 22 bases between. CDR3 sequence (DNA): TGCGCCATACGTCGGGGGGACAGTCCTTCCTCTGGGGCCAACGTCCTGACTTTC. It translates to CAIRRGDSPSSGANVLTF.

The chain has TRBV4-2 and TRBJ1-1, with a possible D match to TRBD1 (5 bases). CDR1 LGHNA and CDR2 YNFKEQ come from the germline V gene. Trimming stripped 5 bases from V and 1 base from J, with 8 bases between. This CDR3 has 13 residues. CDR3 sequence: CASSAQGNTEAFF. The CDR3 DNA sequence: TGTGCCAGCAGCGCCCAGGGGAACACTGAAGCTTTCTTT.

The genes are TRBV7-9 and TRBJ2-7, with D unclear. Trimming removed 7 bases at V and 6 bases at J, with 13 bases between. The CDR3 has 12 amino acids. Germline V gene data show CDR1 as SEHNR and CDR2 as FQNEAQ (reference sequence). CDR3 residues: CASTSLHGEQYF. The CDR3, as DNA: TGTGCCAGCACCTCCCTGCACGGCGAGCAGTACTTC. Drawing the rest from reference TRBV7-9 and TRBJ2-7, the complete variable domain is DTGVSQNPRHKITKRGQNVTFRCDPISEHNRLYWYRQTLGQGPEFLTYFQNEAQLEKSRLLSDRFSAERPKGSFSTLEIQRTEQGDSAMYLCASTSLHGEQYFGPGTRLTVT.

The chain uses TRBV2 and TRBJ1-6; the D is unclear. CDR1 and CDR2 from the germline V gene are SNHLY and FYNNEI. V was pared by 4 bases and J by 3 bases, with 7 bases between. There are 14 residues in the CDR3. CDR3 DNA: TGTGCCAGCAGTGTGGGCAGCTATAATTCACCCCTCCACTTT. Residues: CASSVGSYNSPLHF.

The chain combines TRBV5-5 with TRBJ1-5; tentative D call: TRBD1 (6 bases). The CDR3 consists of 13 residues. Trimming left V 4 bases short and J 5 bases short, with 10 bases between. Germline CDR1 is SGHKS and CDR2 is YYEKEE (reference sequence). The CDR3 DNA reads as TGTGCCAGCAGCCGAGGGGGGGATCAGCCCCAGCATTTT. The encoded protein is CASSRGGDQPQHF.

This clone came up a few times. The CDR3 reads CASSSGGQGGYGYTF. The CDR3 DNA reads TGTGCCAGCAGCTCAGGGGGACAGGGAGGCTATGGCTACACCTTC. The chain carries TRBV5-4 and TRBJ1-2, with 9 bases identical to TRBD1. J was trimmed by 4 bases and V by 3 bases; bases with no gene match: 7. Germline CDR1 is SGHNT and CDR2 is YYREEE (reference sequence). The CDR3 loop spans 15 amino acids.

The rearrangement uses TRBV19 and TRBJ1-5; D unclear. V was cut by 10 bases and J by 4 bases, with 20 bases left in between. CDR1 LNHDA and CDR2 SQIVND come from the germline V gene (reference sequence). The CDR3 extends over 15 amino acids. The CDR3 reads CATRAFLIANQPQHF. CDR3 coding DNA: TGTGCCACCCGGGCCTTTCTAATCGCTAATCAGCCCCAGCATTTT.

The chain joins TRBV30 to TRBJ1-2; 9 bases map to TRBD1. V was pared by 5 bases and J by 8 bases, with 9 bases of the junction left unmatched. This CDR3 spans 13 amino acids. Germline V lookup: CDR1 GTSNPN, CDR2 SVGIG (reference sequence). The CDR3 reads CAWGQGFLGGYTF. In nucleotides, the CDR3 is TGTGCCTGGGGACAGGGGTTCCTTGGCGGCTACACCTTC.

Written as DNA, the CDR3 is TGTGCCAGCAGTTTTCGGGGACAGCCCTACAATGAGCAGTTCTTC. Translation: CASSFRGQPYNEQFF. This chain links TRBV27 with TRBJ2-1, with 7 bases matching TRBD1. The trim removed 3 bases at V and 2 bases at J, leaving 4 bases unmatched. Germline CDR1 and CDR2: MNHEY and SMNVEV (reference sequence). CDR3 length: 15 residues.

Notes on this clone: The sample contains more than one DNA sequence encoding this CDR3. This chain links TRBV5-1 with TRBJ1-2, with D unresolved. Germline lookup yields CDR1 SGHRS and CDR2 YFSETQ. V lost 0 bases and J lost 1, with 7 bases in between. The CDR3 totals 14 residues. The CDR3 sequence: CASSLEASNYGYTF. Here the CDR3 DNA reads TGCGCCAGCAGCTTGGAGGCCAGTAACTATGGCTACACCTTC.

As DNA, the CDR3 is TGTGCGGGGGGATCGGGAGATACGCAGTATTTT. Its protein product is CAGGSGDTQYF. The chain recombines TRBV30 with TRBJ2-3; maybe TRBD2 (6 bases). Germline loops: CDR1 GTSNPN, CDR2 SVGIG (reference sequence). CDR3 length: 11 residues.

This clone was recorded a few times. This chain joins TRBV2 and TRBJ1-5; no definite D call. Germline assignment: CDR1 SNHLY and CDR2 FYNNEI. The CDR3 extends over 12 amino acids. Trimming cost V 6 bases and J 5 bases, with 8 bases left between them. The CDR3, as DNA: TGTGCCAGCAGCGACACTTATCAGCCCCAGCATTTT. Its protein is CASSDTYQPQHF.

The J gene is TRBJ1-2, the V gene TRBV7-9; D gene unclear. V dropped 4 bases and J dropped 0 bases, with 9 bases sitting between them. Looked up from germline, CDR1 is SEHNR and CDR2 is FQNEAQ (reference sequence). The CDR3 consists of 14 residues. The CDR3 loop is CASSSSQANYGYTF. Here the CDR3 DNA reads TGTGCCAGCAGCTCCAGTCAAGCTAACTATGGCTACACCTTC.

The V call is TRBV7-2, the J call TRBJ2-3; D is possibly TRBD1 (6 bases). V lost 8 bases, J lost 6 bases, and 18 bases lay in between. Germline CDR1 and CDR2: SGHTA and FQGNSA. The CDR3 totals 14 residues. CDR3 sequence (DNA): TGTGCCAGCCGACGGGACATCCTCTTTGATACGCAGTATTTT. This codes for CASRRDILFDTQYF.

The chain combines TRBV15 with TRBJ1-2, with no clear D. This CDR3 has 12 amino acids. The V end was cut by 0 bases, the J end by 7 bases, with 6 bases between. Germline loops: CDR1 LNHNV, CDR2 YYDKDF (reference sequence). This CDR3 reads CATSRDTGGYTF. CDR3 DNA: TGTGCCACCAGCAGAGATACTGGTGGCTACACCTTC.

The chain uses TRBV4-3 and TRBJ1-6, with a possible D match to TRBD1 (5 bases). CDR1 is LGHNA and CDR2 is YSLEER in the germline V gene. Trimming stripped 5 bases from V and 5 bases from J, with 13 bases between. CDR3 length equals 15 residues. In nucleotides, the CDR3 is TGCGCCAGCAGCGCACAGGCTACCAATAATTCACCCCTCCACTTT. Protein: CASSAQATNNSPLHF.

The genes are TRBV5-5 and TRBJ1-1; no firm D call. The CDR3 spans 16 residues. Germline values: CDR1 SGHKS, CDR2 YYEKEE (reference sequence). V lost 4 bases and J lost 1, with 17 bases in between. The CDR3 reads CASSRSPYPGNTEAFF. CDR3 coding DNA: TGTGCCAGCAGCAGATCCCCCTATCCGGGGAACACTGAAGCTTTCTTT. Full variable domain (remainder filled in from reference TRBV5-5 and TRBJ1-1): DAGVTQSPTHLIKTRGQQVTLRCSPISGHKSVSWYQQVLGQGPQFIFQYYEKEERGRGNFPDRFSARQFPNYSSELNVNALLLGDSALYLCASSRSPYPGNTEAFFGQGTRLTVV.

The CDR3, as DNA: TGTGCCAGCAGCCGAGATGATCCCGACAGGGGAGCTAACTATGGCTACACCTTC. Its translation is CASSRDDPDRGANYGYTF. The rearrangement uses TRBV7-9 and TRBJ1-2; 8 bases align to TRBD1. The J segment lost 0 bases and the V segment lost 5 bases, leaving 14 bases of the junction unmatched. In germline, CDR1 is SEHNR, CDR2 FQNEAQ (reference sequence). This CDR3 has 18 amino acids.

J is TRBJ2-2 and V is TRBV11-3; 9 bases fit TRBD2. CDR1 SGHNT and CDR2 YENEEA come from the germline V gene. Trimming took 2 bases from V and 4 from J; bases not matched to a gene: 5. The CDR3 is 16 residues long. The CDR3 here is CASSLLAGGPTGELFF. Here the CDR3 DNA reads TGTGCCAGCAGCTTACTGGCGGGGGGGCCCACCGGGGAGCTGTTTTTT. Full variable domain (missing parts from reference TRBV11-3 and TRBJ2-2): EAGVVQSPRYKIIEKKQPVAFWCNPISGHNTLYWYLQNLGQGPELLIRYENEEAVDDSQLPKDRFSAERLKGVDSTLKIQPAELGDSAVYLCASSLLAGGPTGELFFGEGSRLTVL.

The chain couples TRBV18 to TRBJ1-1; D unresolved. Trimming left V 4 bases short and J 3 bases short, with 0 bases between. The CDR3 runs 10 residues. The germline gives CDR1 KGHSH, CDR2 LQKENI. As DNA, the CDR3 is TGTGCCAGCTCACACACTGAAGCTTTCTTT. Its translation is CASSHTEAFF.

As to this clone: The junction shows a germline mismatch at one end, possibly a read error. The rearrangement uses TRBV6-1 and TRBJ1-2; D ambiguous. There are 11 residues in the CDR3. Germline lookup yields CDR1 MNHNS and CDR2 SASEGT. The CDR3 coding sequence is TGTGCCAGCAGTGAATTGCGGGCCATCGCCTTC. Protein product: CASSELRAIAF.

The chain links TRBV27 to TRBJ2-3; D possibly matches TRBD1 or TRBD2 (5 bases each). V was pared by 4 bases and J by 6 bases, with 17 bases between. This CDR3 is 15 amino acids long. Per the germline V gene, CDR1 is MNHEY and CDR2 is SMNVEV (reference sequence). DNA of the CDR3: TGTGCCAGCAGTTCAATCCGGGGACGGGCGGATACGCAGTATTTT. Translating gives CASSSIRGRADTQYF.

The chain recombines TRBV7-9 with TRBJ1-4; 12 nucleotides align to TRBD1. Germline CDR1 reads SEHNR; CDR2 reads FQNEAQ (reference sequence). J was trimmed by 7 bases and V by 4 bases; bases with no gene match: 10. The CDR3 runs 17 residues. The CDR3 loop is CASSSLLGTGGIEKLFF. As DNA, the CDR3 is TGTGCCAGCAGCTCACTACTTGGGACAGGGGGCATTGAAAAACTGTTTTTT.

The CDR3 region has the DNA TGCGCCAGCAGCCAAGTACCGAGCTCTGGAAACACCATATATTTT. It is translated as CASSQVPSSGNTIYF. The chain is built from TRBV4-3 and TRBJ1-3, with no clear D. The CDR3 is 15 amino acids. Trimming cost V 1 base and J 0 bases, with 7 bases left between them. Germline V gives CDR1 LGHNA, CDR2 YSLEER.

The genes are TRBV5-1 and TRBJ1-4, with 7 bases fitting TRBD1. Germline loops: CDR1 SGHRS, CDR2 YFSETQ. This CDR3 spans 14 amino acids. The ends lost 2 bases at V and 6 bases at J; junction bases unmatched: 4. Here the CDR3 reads CASSLGGADEKLFF. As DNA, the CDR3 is TGCGCCAGCAGCTTAGGGGGCGCAGATGAAAAACTGTTTTTT.